This T cell receptor (beta chain) emerged from a study of T cells expressing NK-cell markers. CDR3 length equals 15 residues. The germline V gene encodes CDR1 SGHRS and CDR2 YFSETQ. One entry per CDR3 protein, without DNA, is what TCRdb gives after re-calling the 5' RACE reads. The sample table includes 350,000 to 450,000 distinct CDR3 sequences. This chain links TRBV5-1 with TRBJ2-7; TCRdb designates TRBD1, a call that cannot be tested without DNA. The TCR sequence derives from a man aged 18-70 years in good health. Source material: blood T cells: a sorted CD56 or NKG2C T cell subset, CD4+ or CD8+ T cells, or bulk PBMC T cells (not recorded which). The CDR3 loop is CASSLVLGGGAEQYF.